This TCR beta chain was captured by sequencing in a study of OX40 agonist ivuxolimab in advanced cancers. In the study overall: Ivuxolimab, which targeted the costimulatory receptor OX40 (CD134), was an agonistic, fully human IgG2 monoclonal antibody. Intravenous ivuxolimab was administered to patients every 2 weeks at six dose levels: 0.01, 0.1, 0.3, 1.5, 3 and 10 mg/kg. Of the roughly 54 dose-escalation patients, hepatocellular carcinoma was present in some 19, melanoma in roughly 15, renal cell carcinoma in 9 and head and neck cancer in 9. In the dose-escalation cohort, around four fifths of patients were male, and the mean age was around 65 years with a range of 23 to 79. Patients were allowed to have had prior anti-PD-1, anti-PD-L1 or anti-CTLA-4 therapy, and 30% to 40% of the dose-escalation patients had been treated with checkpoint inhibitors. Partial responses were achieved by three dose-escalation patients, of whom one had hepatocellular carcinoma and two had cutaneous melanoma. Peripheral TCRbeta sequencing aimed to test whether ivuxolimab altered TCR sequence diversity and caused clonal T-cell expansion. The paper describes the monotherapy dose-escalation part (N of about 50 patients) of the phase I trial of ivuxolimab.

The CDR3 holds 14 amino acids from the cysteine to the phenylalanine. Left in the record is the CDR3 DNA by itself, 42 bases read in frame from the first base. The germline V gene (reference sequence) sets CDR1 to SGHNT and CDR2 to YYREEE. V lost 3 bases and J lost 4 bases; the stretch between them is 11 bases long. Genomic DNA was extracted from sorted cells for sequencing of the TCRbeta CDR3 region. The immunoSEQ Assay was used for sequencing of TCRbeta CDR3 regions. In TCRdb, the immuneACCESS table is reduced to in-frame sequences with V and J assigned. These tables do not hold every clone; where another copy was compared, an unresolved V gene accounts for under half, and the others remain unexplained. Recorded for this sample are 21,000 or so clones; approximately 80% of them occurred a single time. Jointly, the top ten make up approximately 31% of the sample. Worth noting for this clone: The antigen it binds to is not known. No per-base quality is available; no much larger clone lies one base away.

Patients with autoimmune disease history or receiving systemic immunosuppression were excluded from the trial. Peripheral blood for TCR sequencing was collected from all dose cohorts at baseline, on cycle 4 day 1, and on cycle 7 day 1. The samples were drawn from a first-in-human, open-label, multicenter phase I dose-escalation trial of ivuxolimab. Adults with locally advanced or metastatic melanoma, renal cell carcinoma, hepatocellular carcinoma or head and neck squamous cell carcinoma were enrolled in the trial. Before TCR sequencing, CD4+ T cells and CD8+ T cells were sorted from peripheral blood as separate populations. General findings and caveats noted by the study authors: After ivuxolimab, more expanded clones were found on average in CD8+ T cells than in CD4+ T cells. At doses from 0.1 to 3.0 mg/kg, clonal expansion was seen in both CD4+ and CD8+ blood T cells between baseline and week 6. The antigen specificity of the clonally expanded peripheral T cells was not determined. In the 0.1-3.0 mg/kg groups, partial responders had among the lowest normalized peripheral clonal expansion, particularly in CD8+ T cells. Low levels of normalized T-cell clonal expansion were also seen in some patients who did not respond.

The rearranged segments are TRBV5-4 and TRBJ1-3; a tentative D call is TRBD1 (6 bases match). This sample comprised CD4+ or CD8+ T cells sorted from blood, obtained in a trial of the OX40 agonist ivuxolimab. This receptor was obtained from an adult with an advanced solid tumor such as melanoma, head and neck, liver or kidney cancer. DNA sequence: TGTGCCAGCAGCTGGACAGCGCGAGGAAACACCATATATTTT. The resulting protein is CASSWTARGNTIYF.